This TCR beta chain was sequenced in a study of Graves' ophthalmopathy and Graves' hyperthyroidism. The authors amplified TCR beta CDR3 regions, and they did so from RNA transcripts for repertoire sequencing. After a first-round RT-PCR with HTBI primers, a second-round multiplex PCR was run. From the multiplex PCR reads, TCRdb called clonotypes with MiXCR, one entry per CDR3 protein. The sample comprises 1 million to 1.3 million distinct CDR3 sequences, about 40% of which are singletons, and 11% rests with the top ten. Overall study findings and caveats: Built on 13 signatures, a model told ophthalmopathy apart from stable hyperthyroidism with over 85% sensitivity and almost 84% specificity. As the model predicted ophthalmopathy progression, it achieved a sensitivity of around 70% and a specificity of 72.22%. The blood repertoire also included most expanded thyroid clonotypes above 0.001 frequency.

Trimming removed 6 bases at V and 8 bases at J, with 13 bases between. The germline CDR1 and CDR2 sequences are MNHEY and SVGAGI. This CDR3 is built from 13 residues. This clonotype was recorded many times. The antigen remains unidentified. Sequencing input: peripheral blood or thyroid tissue (not recorded which). This receptor was taken from an adult man with Graves' hyperthyroidism. The rearrangement links TRBV6-5 to TRBJ1-4; D uncertain. The DNA for the CDR3 is TGTGCCAGCAGGGGAGGAGGAAGCGAAAAACTGTTTTTT. It encodes CASRGGGSEKLFF.